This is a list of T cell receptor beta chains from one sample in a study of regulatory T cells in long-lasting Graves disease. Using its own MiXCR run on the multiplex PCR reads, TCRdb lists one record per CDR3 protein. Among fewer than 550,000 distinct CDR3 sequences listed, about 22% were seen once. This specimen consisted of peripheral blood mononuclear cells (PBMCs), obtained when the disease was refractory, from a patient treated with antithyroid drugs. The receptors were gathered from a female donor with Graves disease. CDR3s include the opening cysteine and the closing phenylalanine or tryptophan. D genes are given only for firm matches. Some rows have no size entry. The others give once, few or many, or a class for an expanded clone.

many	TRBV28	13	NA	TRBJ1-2	CASSPHQGMGYTF	TGTGCCAGCAGTCCCCATCAGGGTATGGGCTACACCTTC
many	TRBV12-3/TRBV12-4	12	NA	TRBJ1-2	CASITGEGGYTF	TGTGCCAGCATTACCGGGGAGGGAGGCTACACCTTC
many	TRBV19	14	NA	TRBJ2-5	CATTRGEFGETQYF	TGTGCCACCACCAGGGGGGAGTTTGGAGAGACCCAGTACTTC
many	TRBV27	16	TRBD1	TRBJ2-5	CASSPGQGALQETQYF	TGTGCCAGCAGCCCAGGACAGGGGGCCCTCCAAGAGACCCAGTACTTC
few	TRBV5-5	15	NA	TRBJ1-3	CASSLVSGSGNTIYF	TGTGCCAGCAGCCTGGTGTCAGGCTCTGGAAACACCATATATTTT
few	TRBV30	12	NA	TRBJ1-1	CAWRAGNTEAFF	TGTGCCTGGAGAGCAGGGAACACTGAAGCTTTCTTT
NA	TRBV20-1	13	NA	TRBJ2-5	CSARRSPQETQYF	TGCAGTGCTAGACGCAGCCCCCAAGAGACCCAGTACTTC
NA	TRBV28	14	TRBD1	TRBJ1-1	CASSFVEDRVEAFF	TGTGCCAGCAGTTTTGTTGAGGACAGGGTAGAAGCTTTCTTT
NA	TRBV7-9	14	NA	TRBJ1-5	CASSLDGVYQPQHF	TGTGCCAGCAGCCTTGATGGGGTTTATCAGCCCCAGCATTTT
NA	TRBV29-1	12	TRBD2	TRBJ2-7	CSVGGGGYEQYF	TGCAGCGTTGGGGGGGGGGGGTACGAGCAGTACTTC
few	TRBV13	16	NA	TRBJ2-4	CASSQPGLLAKNIQYF	TGTGCCAGCAGCCAACCAGGGCTCCTAGCCAAAAACATTCAGTACTTC
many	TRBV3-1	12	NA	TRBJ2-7	CASSQVPYEQYF	TGTGCCAGCAGCCAAGTTCCCTACGAGCAGTACTTC
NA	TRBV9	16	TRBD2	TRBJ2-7	CASSVDSGLVAYEQYF	TGTGCCAGCAGCGTAGATTCGGGACTAGTAGCGTACGAGCAGTACTTC
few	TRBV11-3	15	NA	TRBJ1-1	CASSGPTGGNTEAFF	TGTGCCAGCAGTGGGCCTACCGGGGGCAACACTGAAGCTTTCTTT
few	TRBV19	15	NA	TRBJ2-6	CASSISFSGANVLTF	TGTGCCAGTAGTATATCCTTCTCTGGGGCCAACGTCCTGACTTTC
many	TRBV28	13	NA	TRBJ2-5	CASSFTNSLAQYF	TGTGCCAGCAGTTTTACGAACAGTCTAGCCCAGTACTTC
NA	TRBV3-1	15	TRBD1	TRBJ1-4	CASSPSGTDNEKLFF	TGTGCCAGCAGCCCCTCCGGGACAGACAATGAAAAACTGTTTTTT
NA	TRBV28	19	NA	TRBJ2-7	CASSFSLSRDGTASYEQYF	TGTGCCAGCAGCTTCTCCCTGAGCCGGGACGGAACCGCATCCTACGAGCAGTACTTC